These 26 T cell receptor beta chains came from one sample sequenced in a study of cytomegalovirus exposure and HLA in healthy donors. PCR employed 60 Vbeta and 13 Jbeta primers. Data came from immunoSEQ multiplex PCR; TCRdb stores just in-frame clones and leaves some out. The sample lists some 100,000 clones; roughly 74% were seen once. Specimen: PBMCs. Source of these receptors: a woman between 65 and 79 years old in good health and CMV-seropositive.

The chain is built from TRBV30 and TRBJ2-2, with D perhaps TRBD2 (6 bases). The CDR3 is 13 amino acids. Germline V lookup: CDR1 GTSNPN, CDR2 SVGIG (reference sequence). V was pared by 1 base and J by 6 bases, with 9 bases between. CDR3 bases: TGTGCCTGGAGTGCGGGGGTGGCCGGGGAGCTGTTTTTT. This encodes CAWSAGVAGELFF.

This clone was counted a few times. The chain is built from TRBV29-1 and TRBJ2-1; 10 bases map to TRBD2. Germline CDR1 SQVTM, CDR2 ANQGSEA. The length of the CDR3 is 13 residues. The V segment lost 3 bases and the J segment 7 bases; nucleotides outside the gene matches: 3. The CDR3 protein is CSVDIAGGNEQFF. The CDR3 region has the DNA TGCAGCGTTGACATAGCGGGAGGAAATGAGCAGTTCTTC.

The rearrangement uses TRBV5-6 and TRBJ1-4, with 8 nucleotides matching TRBD1. Germline CDR1 SGHDT, CDR2 YYEEEE. Trimming removed 0 bases from V and 10 bases from J; junction bases left unmatched: 8. This CDR3 is built from 15 residues. In nucleotides, the CDR3 is TGTGCCAGCAGCTTGGCCATGACAGGGGAAGGAAAACTGTTTTTT. This codes for CASSLAMTGEGKLFF.

The genes are TRBV28 and TRBJ1-1, with 9 bases matching TRBD1. Germline CDR1 and CDR2: MDHEN and SYDVKM. This CDR3 is built from 16 residues. Trimming took 2 bases from V and 1 from J; bases not matched to a gene: 5. CDR3 coding DNA: TGTGCCAGCAGTTTAGGGACAGGGCGGGGGAACACTGAAGCTTTCTTT. Translation: CASSLGTGRGNTEAFF.

The rearrangement links TRBV15 to TRBJ2-7; 7 positions match TRBD1. Trimming at V came to 3 bases and at J to 2 bases, leaving 7 bases not matched to a gene. The germline gives CDR1 LNHNV, CDR2 YYDKDF (reference sequence). CDR3 length: 15 residues. CDR3 protein: CATSRTRDSPYEQYF. DNA for the CDR3: TGTGCCACCAGCAGGACCCGGGACAGCCCCTACGAGCAGTACTTC.

This chain links TRBV7-2 with TRBJ2-7; D unresolved. This CDR3 is 13 amino acids long. The germline V gene has CDR1 SGHTA and CDR2 FQGNSA. V lost 3 bases and J 0 bases, leaving 6 bases between the germline ends. Here the CDR3 DNA reads TGTGCCAGCAGCTTCTCGAGCTCCTACGAGCAGTACTTC. Translation: CASSFSSSYEQYF. The entire variable domain, with the rest obtained from reference TRBV7-2 and TRBJ2-7, is as follows: GAGVSQSPSNKVTEKGKDVELRCDPISGHTALYWYRQSLGQGLEFLIYFQGNSAPDKSGLPSDRFSAERTGGSVSTLTIQRTQQEDSAVYLCASSFSSSYEQYFGPGTRLTVT.

The chain employs TRBV19 and TRBJ1-2; no clear D. The CDR3 contains 15 residues. Trimming stripped 3 bases from V and 5 bases from J, with 16 bases between. The germline CDR1 and CDR2 sequences are LNHDA and SQIVND (reference sequence). The CDR3, as DNA: TGTGCCAGTAGTATTCTCCGACAATCCTCATATGGCTACACCTTC. Protein: CASSILRQSSYGYTF.

For the CDR3, the DNA is TGCGCCAGCAGCTCCCCAGGGTCCGGCCAGTTCTTC. This codes for CASSSPGSGQFF. The chain recombines TRBV5-1 with TRBJ2-1, with a weak D call TRBD1 (5 bases). CDR1 is SGHRS and CDR2 is YFSETQ in the germline V gene. The length of the CDR3 is 12 residues. The ends were cut back, 3 bases at V and 13 bases at J, with 14 bases in the middle.

Details on this clone: This sample also contains other DNA sequences that code for the same CDR3. The V and J genes are TRBV11-3 and TRBJ2-1, with 8 bases lining up with TRBD2. V shed 3 bases, J shed 7 bases, and the junction held 5 bases outside the gene matches. This CDR3 comprises 14 residues. In germline, CDR1 is SGHNT, CDR2 YENEEA. The CDR3 sequence: CASSFSGAGNEQFF. Written as DNA, the CDR3 is TGTGCCAGCAGCTTTAGCGGGGCGGGGAATGAGCAGTTCTTC.

This clone was picked up one time. The chain combines TRBV7-8 with TRBJ2-3; weak D call: TRBD2 (6 bases). CDR1 and CDR2 (germline): SGHVS, FQNEAQ. The CDR3 sequence is 17 residues long. Trimming stripped 5 bases from V and 1 base from J, with 19 bases between. CDR3 bases: TGTGCCAGCAGCGACACCTTGGGCGGGAAGGGCACAGATACGCAGTATTTT. Translation gives CASSDTLGGKGTDTQYF.

V gene TRBV27 combines with J gene TRBJ2-7; TRBD1 matches at 7 bases. The CDR3 is 13 residues long. The V segment lost 3 bases and the J segment 2 bases; nucleotides outside the gene matches: 1. The germline V gene has CDR1 MNHEY and CDR2 SMNVEV (reference sequence). The CDR3 DNA follows: TGTGCCAGCAGTTTCGGGACAGCCTACGAGCAGTACTTC. Translated: CASSFGTAYEQYF.

This clone has more than one count but fewer than ten. This CDR3 reads CASRQTDFSTDTQYF. Here the CDR3 DNA reads TGCGCCAGCAGACAGACAGACTTTAGCACAGATACGCAGTATTTT. The chain links TRBV5-1 to TRBJ2-3, with D possibly TRBD1 on 5 matching bases. This CDR3 has 15 residues. V was shortened by 5 bases and J by 0 bases, with 13 bases between the two germline ends. Germline loops: CDR1 SGHRS, CDR2 YFSETQ.

This clone was seen a few times. The J gene is TRBJ2-7, the V gene TRBV9, with 8 positions matching TRBD1. Per the germline V gene, CDR1 is SGDLS and CDR2 is YYNGEE. The CDR3 loop spans 16 amino acids. Germline trimming cut 4 bases from V and 3 bases from J; bases unmatched to any gene: 12. CDR3 DNA: TGTGCCAGCAGCCGTACTACCGGGACAGGCGACTACGAGCAGTACTTC. This encodes CASSRTTGTGDYEQYF. Drawing the rest from reference TRBV9 and TRBJ2-7, the complete variable domain is DSGVTQTPKHLITATGQRVTLRCSPRSGDLSVYWYQQSLDQGLQFLIQYYNGEERAKGNILERFSAQQFPDLHSELNLSSLELGDSALYFCASSRTTGTGDYEQYFGPGTRLTVT.

The chain has TRBV30 and TRBJ2-5, with no clear D. The J call may be faulty, since TRBJ2-7 better matches the DNA end. The CDR3 contains 12 residues. Looked up from germline, CDR1 is GTSNPN and CDR2 is SVGIG (reference sequence). The CDR3 sequence: CAWSVGSYEQYF. The CDR3, as DNA: TGTGCCTGGAGCGTGGGCTCCTACGAGCAGTACTTC.

This chain connects TRBV6-5 to TRBJ2-1; 9 bases fit TRBD2. The CDR3 totals 14 residues. Germline loops: CDR1 MNHEY, CDR2 SVGAGI. The trim removed 6 bases at V and 9 bases at J, leaving 9 bases unmatched. CDR3 DNA sequence: TGTGCCAGCAGGACCGGGACTAGCATGGGTGAGCAGTTCTTC. Amino acid sequence: CASRTGTSMGEQFF.

This chain connects TRBV28 to TRBJ2-1; D ambiguous. CDR1 is MDHEN and CDR2 is SYDVKM in the germline V gene. The CDR3 spans 11 residues. The CDR3 sequence is CGSGFWNEQFF. The CDR3 DNA reads TGTGGATCAGGTTTTTGGAATGAGCAGTTCTTC.

This clone was seen a few times. One junction end disagrees with the germline gene, perhaps due to a read error. The chain carries TRBV7-9 and TRBJ2-7; TRBD2 aligns across 12 bases. Germline assignment: CDR1 SEHNR and CDR2 FQNEAQ (reference sequence). The CDR3 is made up of 14 amino acids. The chain's CDR3 is CASSSTSGSPRGDF. In nucleotides, the CDR3 is TGTGCCAGCAGCTCGACTAGCGGGAGCCCACGGGGAGACTTC.

This chain uses TRBV4-1 with TRBJ2-2; D is possibly TRBD1 (6 bases). CDR1 MGHRA and CDR2 YSYEKL come from the germline V gene. The CDR3 loop spans 14 amino acids. Trimming took off 4 bases at V and 3 bases at J, with 9 bases between the two ends. CDR3: CASSLTGHTGELFF. CDR3 coding DNA: TGCGCCAGCAGCCTAACAGGGCACACCGGGGAGCTGTTTTTT.

This chain joins TRBV5-1 and TRBJ2-1, with D possibly being TRBD2 (5 bases). Germline V gene data show CDR1 as SGHRS and CDR2 as YFSETQ. This CDR3 spans 13 amino acids. V gave up 1 base and J gave up 8 bases, with 10 bases separating them. CDR3 amino acids: CASSLTSFHEQFF. The CDR3, as DNA: TGCGCCAGCAGCTTGACTAGTTTCCATGAGCAGTTCTTC.

This chain connects TRBV4-3 to TRBJ1-4; TRBD1 matches at 8 bases. Trimming removed 2 bases from V and 6 bases from J; junction bases left unmatched: 14. Germline V gives CDR1 LGHNA, CDR2 YSLEER. The CDR3 is 18 amino acids. The CDR3 is CASSQKGGRGLWYEKLFF. The CDR3, as DNA: TGCGCCAGCAGCCAAAAAGGCGGCAGGGGGCTGTGGTATGAAAAACTGTTTTTT.

In this sample, this clone turned up a few times. The chain has TRBV14 and TRBJ2-5, with TRBD1 as a possible D gene (5 bases). Germline loops: CDR1 SGHDN, CDR2 FVKESK. Trimming removed 4 bases at V and 10 bases at J, with 19 bases between. CDR3 length: 14 amino acids. CDR3 sequence reads: CASSPRQSYQGQYF. The CDR3 DNA reads TGTGCCAGCAGCCCCAGACAGAGCTACCAGGGCCAGTACTTC. The full variable domain, in which reference TRBV14 and TRBJ2-5 provide the parts outside the CDR3, is EAGVTQFPSHSVIEKGQTVTLRCDPISGHDNLYWYRRVMGKEIKFLLHFVKESKQDESGMPNNRFLAERTGGTYSTLKVQPAELEDSGVYFCASSPRQSYQGQYFGPGTRLLVL.

The chain carries TRBV15 and TRBJ1-1; 8 nucleotides line up with TRBD1. The germline gives CDR1 LNHNV, CDR2 YYDKDF (reference sequence). This CDR3 comprises 15 residues. V gave up 0 bases and J gave up 3 bases; unmatched junction bases: 3. This CDR3 is CATSRDLTGDTEAFF. In DNA, the CDR3 is TGTGCCACCAGCAGAGATTTGACAGGGGACACTGAAGCTTTCTTT.

This chain connects TRBV5-1 to TRBJ2-3, with TRBD1 identical over 9 bases. Trimming at V came to 4 bases and at J to 1 base, leaving 4 bases not matched to a gene. Germline CDR1 reads SGHRS; CDR2 reads YFSETQ. The CDR3 extends over 15 amino acids. CDR3 region: CASSIQGAGTDTQYF. For the CDR3, the DNA is TGCGCCAGCAGCATACAGGGGGCGGGCACAGATACGCAGTATTTT. Full variable domain (missing parts from reference TRBV5-1 and TRBJ2-3): KAGVTQTPRYLIKTRGQQVTLSCSPISGHRSVSWYQQTPGQGLQFLFEYFSETQRNKGNFPGRFSGRQFSNSRSEMNVSTLELGDSALYLCASSIQGAGTDTQYFGPGTRLTVL.

This clone was found a few times. The V gene is TRBV28, the J gene TRBJ2-6, with a tentative D call TRBD1 (5 bases). This CDR3 is built from 15 residues. V lost 4 bases and J lost 3, with 10 bases in between. Germline V gene data show CDR1 as MDHEN and CDR2 as SYDVKM. The CDR3 protein is CASSSRAIGANVLTF. CDR3 DNA sequence: TGTGCCAGCAGTTCCAGGGCAATTGGGGCCAACGTCCTGACTTTC.

This rearrangement joins TRBV28 to TRBJ1-6; TRBD1 agrees at 10 bases. V lost 6 bases and J lost 4; bases outside the gene matches: 6. Germline-derived CDR1 and CDR2 are MDHEN and SYDVKM. This CDR3 comprises 16 residues. The CDR3 is CASRWDRGPYNSPLHF. The CDR3 DNA reads TGTGCCAGCAGGTGGGACAGGGGACCTTATAATTCACCCCTCCACTTT.

The V gene is TRBV27, the J gene TRBJ1-2; 10 bases map to TRBD1. The CDR3 length is 13 residues. V dropped 5 bases and J dropped 7; count of bases not matched to a gene: 4. Germline V gene lookup returns CDR1 MNHEY and CDR2 SMNVEV (reference sequence). The CDR3 region is CASSRQGAGGYTF. CDR3 coding DNA: TGTGCCAGCAGTAGACAGGGGGCGGGTGGCTACACCTTC.